This T cell receptor beta chain was sequenced for a study of glioma-infiltrating T cells. General observations from the study: Non-neoplastic patients had below-expected tissue-blood divergence, while all gliomas exceeded expectation. CDR3 overlap between tissue and blood was very small.

Turning to this clonotype: The antigen remains undetermined. Because this beta chain is a stray read in a library intended to capture alpha chains, its abundance should not be given much weight.

The iRepertoire nested amplicon-rescue multiplex PCR amplified TCR alpha and beta CDR3s from RNA. Tissue mRNA or PBMC total RNA, roughly 100-400 ng, went into one-step reverse transcription and amplification. TCRdb itself ran the multiplex PCR reads through MiXCR, one entry per CDR3 protein. The table shows approximately 1,100 distinct CDR3 sequences, with approximately 29% occurring only once. The germline gives CDR1 LGHNA, CDR2 YNFKEQ. Trimming took 5 bases from V and 1 from J; bases not matched to a gene: 3. The CDR3 is 15 residues long. The sequenced sample consisted of glioma tissue, nonneoplastic brain tissue, or PBMCs (not recorded which). This TCR was sampled from a human donor with low-grade glioma or glioblastoma, undergoing nonglioma brain surgery, or in good health (not recorded which). V usage is TRBV4-2 and J usage is TRBJ2-3; 10 nucleotides agree with TRBD2. CDR3 protein: CASSAGTSGTDTQYF. The CDR3 nucleotides read TGTGCCAGCAGCGCCGGGACTAGCGGCACAGATACGCAGTATTTT.